Listed here are 28 T cell receptor beta chains from one sample, sequenced in a study of T cell repertoires in cytomegalovirus infection. Their antigens are not known. Via MiXCR, TCRdb re-called the reads, giving one row per CDR3 protein. The sample lists approximately 89,000 distinct CDR3 sequences; 25% to 35% were seen once. The sequencing used CD8+ T cells from cultured PBMCs, collected from culture after CMV antigen stimulation. All receptors come from a human donor in good health (CMV status not recorded). Some clones in this sample may be carry-over from other donors' samples.

This clonotype occurred a few times. The chain links TRBV2 to TRBJ1-1; D is perhaps TRBD1 (5 bases). Trimming shortened V by 1 base and J by 0 bases, and 6 bases separated the two germline ends. Per germline, CDR1 SNHLY and CDR2 FYNNEI. This CDR3 is 14 amino acids long. The CDR3 loop is CASSEGGLNTEAFF. CDR3 nucleotides: TGTGCCAGCAGTGAAGGGGGCTTGAACACTGAAGCTTTCTTT.

V usage is TRBV11-1 and J usage is TRBJ2-3; 7 nucleotides match TRBD2. Germline CDR1 is SGHAT and CDR2 is FQDESV (reference sequence). The CDR3 runs to 15 residues. J lost 1 base, V lost 8 bases, and 9 bases had no gene match. The CDR3 sequence: CASSSRGGGTDTQYF. The DNA for the CDR3 is TGTGCCAGCTCGAGTCGCGGGGGAGGCACAGATACGCAGTATTTT.

The sample holds a few counts of this clonotype. The chain employs TRBV5-1 and TRBJ2-3; D assignment may be TRBD1 or TRBD2 (5 bases each). The germline V gene has CDR1 SGHRS and CDR2 YFSETQ. The CDR3 runs 15 residues. V lost 3 bases to trimming and J lost 1 base, with 12 bases between them. CDR3 amino acids: CASSSGRSGTDTQYF. CDR3 sequence (DNA): TGCGCCAGCAGCTCGGGACGATCTGGCACAGATACGCAGTATTTT.

The chain uses TRBV6-2 or TRBV6-3 and TRBJ1-5; D remains ambiguous. V was trimmed by 1 base and J by 6 bases, leaving 7 bases between them. CDR1 and CDR2 (germline): MNHEY, SVGEGT. This CDR3 contains 13 residues. In nucleotides, the CDR3 is TGTGCCAGCAGTTACTTGGGTGTTCAGCCCCAGCATTTT. Translation gives CASSYLGVQPQHF.

Turning to this clonotype: The germline gene is not matched at one end of the junction; a read error may be the cause. The rearrangement joins TRBV29-1 to TRBJ1-2, with 7 nucleotides matching TRBD1. Germline V CDR1 and CDR2: SQVTM, ANQGSEA. This CDR3 region has 15 residues. This CDR3 is CSVEGGQLANYGYTF. In DNA form, the CDR3 reads TGCAGCGTCGAAGGGGGACAGCTAGCTAACTATGGCTACACCTTC.

This clonotype was detected only once. The V call is TRBV6-5, the J call TRBJ1-2; no clear D. V was pared by 2 bases and J by 4 bases, with 14 bases between. The CDR3 covers 15 residues. The germline V gene encodes CDR1 MNHEY and CDR2 SVGAGI. The CDR3 here is CASSYPGDGPYGYTF. CDR3 bases: TGTGCCAGCAGTTACCCAGGAGACGGCCCCTATGGCTACACCTTC.

The rearrangement joins TRBV5-6 to TRBJ2-4, with a possible D match to TRBD1 (5 bases). With 0 bases removed from V and 6 bases from J, the gap between germline ends came to 7 bases. Germline CDR1 and CDR2: SGHDT and YYEEEE. The CDR3 spans 13 residues. In DNA, the CDR3 is TGTGCCAGCAGCTTGGTCCAGGGAAACATTCAGTACTTC. Translation gives CASSLVQGNIQYF. Using reference TRBV5-6 and TRBJ2-4 for the parts outside the CDR3, the full variable domain is DAGVTQSPTHLIKTRGQQVTLRCSPKSGHDTVSWYQQALGQGPQFIFQYYEEEERQRGNFPDRFSGHQFPNYSSELNVNALLLGDSALYLCASSLVQGNIQYFGAGTRLSVL.

This clonotype was detected a few times. This chain connects TRBV9 to TRBJ2-1; D is perhaps TRBD2 (6 bases). The CDR3 loop spans 14 amino acids. Germline V lookup: CDR1 SGDLS, CDR2 YYNGEE. Trimming took off 2 bases at V and 5 bases at J, with 11 bases between the two ends. The CDR3 here is CASSVQRADNEQFF. The CDR3 DNA is TGTGCCAGCAGCGTCCAGCGGGCAGACAATGAGCAGTTCTTC.

In its sample, this clonotype was seen a few times. The CDR3 region has the DNA TGTGCCAGCAGTGGGGACGACAGCTTGTATGGCTACACCTTC. Protein: CASSGDDSLYGYTF. This chain links TRBV2 with TRBJ1-2; weak D call: TRBD1 (5 bases). This CDR3 contains 14 residues. Per the germline V gene, CDR1 is SNHLY and CDR2 is FYNNEI. The germline V and J ends were trimmed by 4 bases and 5 bases, with 14 bases remaining between them.

The rearrangement links TRBV29-1 to TRBJ2-7; tentative D call: TRBD1 (6 bases). Germline CDR1 and CDR2: SQVTM and ANQGSEA. The CDR3 loop spans 12 amino acids. Trimming stripped 6 bases from V and 3 bases from J, with 12 bases between. CDR3 nucleotide sequence: TGCAGCGTCAGACAGGACCACTACGAGCAGTACTTC. Translation gives CSVRQDHYEQYF.

This chain joins TRBV12-3 or TRBV12-4 and TRBJ2-7, with 9 positions matching TRBD1. This CDR3 has 14 amino acids. After removal of 4 bases from V and 3 bases from J, the junction contained 4 bases not matched to a gene. For the CDR3, the DNA is TGTGCCAGCAGTTGGACAGGGGTTTTCTACGAGCAGTACTTC. Translation: CASSWTGVFYEQYF.

In its sample, this clonotype was seen a few times. V is TRBV12-3 or TRBV12-4 and J is TRBJ1-2; D might be TRBD1 (6 bases). The V end was cut by 3 bases, the J end by 3 bases, with 8 bases between. There are 13 residues in the CDR3. CDR3: CASSFGQHYGYTF. CDR3 nucleotides: TGTGCCAGCAGTTTTGGACAGCACTATGGCTACACCTTC.

This clonotype was seen a few times. This chain links TRBV7-8 with TRBJ2-1; no definite D call. Trimming took off 3 bases at V and 0 bases at J, with 9 bases between the two ends. The germline V gene encodes CDR1 SGHVS and CDR2 FQNEAQ. The CDR3 runs 15 residues. Written as DNA, the CDR3 is TGTGCCAGCAGCTTGATGCCTAGCTCCTACAATGAGCAGTTCTTC. Translated, it gives CASSLMPSSYNEQFF.

The chain combines TRBV5-4 with TRBJ1-1; D remains ambiguous. Germline V gives CDR1 SGHNT, CDR2 YYREEE (reference sequence). The CDR3 length is 13 residues. V lost 1 base and J lost 0, with 4 bases in between. In DNA, the CDR3 is TGTGCCAGCAGCTTGTTGGTGAACACTGAAGCTTTCTTT. Translation: CASSLLVNTEAFF.

In this sample, this clonotype turned up a few times. J is TRBJ2-1 and V is TRBV19; 16 nucleotides match TRBD2. This CDR3 region has 16 residues. Germline CDR1 reads LNHDA; CDR2 reads SQIVND (reference sequence). Unmatched junction bases numbered 5, after V lost 4 bases and J lost 8 bases. The CDR3 sequence: CASSTGLAGGLDEQFF. CDR3 sequence (DNA): TGTGCCAGTAGTACGGGACTAGCGGGGGGGCTGGATGAGCAGTTCTTC.

The chain carries TRBV2 and TRBJ1-1; D is unresolved. V lost 3 bases to trimming and J lost 1 base, with 9 bases between them. Per the germline V gene, CDR1 is SNHLY and CDR2 is FYNNEI. The CDR3 runs 14 residues. Written as DNA, the CDR3 is TGTGCCAGCAGTGACCTAGACGGGAACACTGAAGCTTTCTTT. Translated: CASSDLDGNTEAFF.

Concerning this clonotype: A much larger clone sits a single nucleotide away, making a read error possible. This chain's CDR3 is CASRLESYNEQFF. Written as DNA, the CDR3 is TGTGCCAGCAGATTAGAGTCCTACAATGAGCAGTTCTTC. The rearrangement links TRBV7-8 to TRBJ2-1, with no clear D. Germline V gene sequence: CDR1 SGHVS, CDR2 FQNEAQ. The CDR3 runs to 13 residues.

J is TRBJ2-2 and V is TRBV27; no clear D. CDR1 and CDR2 from the germline V gene are MNHEY and SMNVEV (reference sequence). The CDR3 consists of 15 residues. V lost 7 bases, J lost 5 bases, and 17 bases lay in between. The CDR3 DNA reads as TGTGCCAGCACCAAAGGGTGGACGGGTACCGGGGAGCTGTTTTTT. Translated: CASTKGWTGTGELFF.

Only one count was recorded for this clonotype. The rearrangement links TRBV15 to TRBJ2-1, with 11 bases aligning to TRBD2. The germline V gene encodes CDR1 LNHNV and CDR2 YYDKDF (reference sequence). The CDR3 consists of 15 residues. The ends lost 6 bases at V and 8 bases at J; junction bases unmatched: 9. CDR3 DNA sequence: TGTGCCACCAGTACCTTTAGCGGGGGGGCCGATGAGCAGTTCTTC. Its translation: CATSTFSGGADEQFF.

A few counts support this clonotype. The chain links TRBV12-3 or TRBV12-4 to TRBJ1-4; D perhaps matches TRBD1 (5 bases). V dropped 5 bases and J dropped 8 bases, with 18 bases sitting between them. CDR3 size: 15 residues. The CDR3 here is CASSTAGAATEKLFF. The CDR3 nucleotides read TGTGCCAGCAGTACTGCCGGGGCGGCGACGGAAAAACTGTTTTTT.

Many counts were recorded for this clonotype. The CDR3 coding sequence is TGTGCCAGCAGTGCCACAGTGGGGGTTGGAAACACCATATATTTT. As protein: CASSATVGVGNTIYF. The chain recombines TRBV2 with TRBJ1-3; a weak D match, TRBD1 (5 bases). Germline CDR1 SNHLY, CDR2 FYNNEI. The V gene lost 4 bases and the J gene lost 3 bases, with 13 bases spanning the gap. This CDR3 has 15 amino acids.

V and J are TRBV19 and TRBJ2-7, with a weak D call TRBD1 (6 bases). Germline V CDR1 and CDR2: LNHDA, SQIVND (reference sequence). V shed 2 bases and J shed 7 bases, with 18 bases lying between them. The CDR3 spans 15 residues. CDR3 DNA: TGTGCCAGTAGTATAAGGACAGCCCAAAGAGGGGAGCAGTACTTC. Translating it yields CASSIRTAQRGEQYF.

This clonotype occurred a few times. The V call is TRBV7-7, the J call TRBJ2-7; D is unresolved. Germline CDR1 reads SSHAT; CDR2 reads FNYEAQ (reference sequence). This CDR3 has 13 residues. Trimming removed 1 base at V and 6 bases at J, with 10 bases between. In nucleotides, the CDR3 is TGTGCCAGCAGCTTAGGAGAAGCAGGCGAGCAGTACTTC. It encodes CASSLGEAGEQYF.

This clonotype was found many times. The chain uses TRBV10-3 and TRBJ2-2, with D perhaps assigned TRBD1 or TRBD2 (5 bases each). This CDR3 region has 16 residues. With 6 bases removed from V and 4 bases from J, the gap between germline ends came to 18 bases. Per germline, CDR1 ENHRY and CDR2 SYGVKD. The CDR3 is CAIRVVGTRGTGELFF. The CDR3 DNA reads as TGTGCCATCAGAGTTGTGGGGACGCGAGGCACCGGGGAGCTGTTTTTT.

In its sample, this clonotype was seen a few times. The chain has TRBV12-3 or TRBV12-4 and TRBJ1-5; possibly TRBD1 for D (6 bases). V lost 5 bases to trimming and J lost 4 bases, with 12 bases between them. This CDR3 is 14 amino acids long. The CDR3 region has the DNA TGTGCCAGCAGTCTCGGGACAATTAATCAGCCCCAGCATTTT. Protein sequence: CASSLGTINQPQHF.

At least ten counts were recorded for this clonotype. The J gene is TRBJ2-7, the V gene TRBV6-1; tentative D call: TRBD1 (5 bases). The CDR3 is 14 residues long. The germline V gene has CDR1 MNHNS and CDR2 SASEGT. V shed 7 bases and J shed 3 bases, with 16 bases lying between them. The CDR3 nucleotides are TGTGCCAGCACCCTCGTTGGCAGGGTCTACGAGCAGTACTTC. Amino acids: CASTLVGRVYEQYF.

V is TRBV20-1 and J is TRBJ2-1, with 9 bases fitting TRBD1. From germline, CDR1 is DFQATT and CDR2 SNEGSKA (reference sequence). The CDR3 contains 15 residues. V shed 6 bases and J 3 bases; nucleotides not matched to a gene: 9. CDR3 protein: CSAVTGGRVYNEQFF. CDR3 DNA: TGCAGTGCAGTAACAGGGGGCAGGGTCTACAATGAGCAGTTCTTC.

This clonotype has a count of ten or more. This rearrangement joins TRBV28 to TRBJ2-7; TRBD1 might be the D (6 bases). The CDR3 sequence is 12 residues long. Germline V gene sequence: CDR1 MDHEN, CDR2 SYDVKM. Trimming left V 10 bases short and J 2 bases short, with 12 bases between. DNA for the CDR3: TGTGCCACCCGGGACACCGCCTACGAGCAGTACTTC. Residues: CATRDTAYEQYF.